The table lists the clone carrying this T cell receptor beta chain with a few counts. Antigen unknown. Expressed TCRB transcripts were sequenced because the entire RNA isolate underwent reverse transcription. Naive, central memory and regulatory T cell samples produced a mean of roughly 3.9 million reads. Assay: immunoSEQ multiplex PCR; the TCRdb copy retains only in-frame clones and omits some. The sample contains 130,000 to 150,000 clones, 9.2% of which appear only once. The entry originates in a study of beta chain features in type 1 diabetes. The CDR3 is 12 amino acids. V gave up 3 bases and J gave up 3 bases; unmatched junction bases: 1. In germline, CDR1 is GTSNPN, CDR2 SVGIG (reference sequence). Broader study findings: Whether TCRB rearrangement is influenced by HLA type was left unresolved in this analysis.

Staining for CD45RO/CCR7/CD25/CD127/CD95/CD27 allowed sorting of CD4+ naive, central memory, regulatory and stem cell-like memory cells. Without exception, sorted populations had purity beyond 98%. The receptor comes from a man between 18 and 29 years old in good health. Sequenced material: central memory CD4+ T cells from blood. V usage is TRBV30 and J usage is TRBJ2-7, with 8 bases aligning to TRBD1. This chain's CDR3 is CAWRGQVYEQYF. CDR3 DNA sequence: TGTGCCTGGAGGGGACAGGTCTACGAGCAGTACTTC.